This record looks at one TCR beta chain sequence and its context. Its target antigen remains unknown. Base quality data are lacking; no much larger clone is found one base away. Separate from the approximately 700-subject first cohort, the validation cohort of about 120 subjects was the group to which the donors belonged. This sample stems from a study of cytomegalovirus exposure and HLA in healthy donors (TCRdb year 2017). About the full investigation: A later analysis indicated that the 90 to 150 validation repertoires were generated on the platform also employed for the 650 to 850 repertoires of the first cohort. To predict cytomegalovirus infection status, the study brought together high-throughput TCR immunosequencing, statistical association of individual TCRs with disease status, and machine learning. The aim of the study was to test whether cataloging public T cell receptors could identify signatures of past pathogen exposure. Along with the approximately 650-subject first cohort, a separate validation cohort of over a hundred different subjects was used. What the study reported, not specific to this receptor: A later analysis had no HLA typing for the validation cohort, so co-occurrence there was scored across all 120 repertoires. The authors suggested that the approach could potentially be extended to other disease states and immunological phenotypes. Subsequent analysis determined that TCRs grouped into clusters in the first cohort also showed a tendency toward co-occurrence across the 120 or so validation repertoires, and 90% to 95% of cluster scores exceeded 0. In vitro tests confirmed that a few of the cytomegalovirus-associated TCR beta chains recognize cytomegalovirus antigens. While some public TCRs were present in many individuals, most TCR sequences turned up only very rarely across donors. Cytomegalovirus status was reported to be diagnosed by the classifier with high specificity and sensitivity in both the original and validation cohorts. The study gave a list of 150 to 200 TCR beta chains associated with cytomegalovirus.

Libraries were prepared through the immunoSEQ multiplex PCR assay. The study's own analysis went as follows. A statistical classification framework was developed to diagnose cytomegalovirus status using the catalog of TCR beta chain sequences. This is the immuneACCESS table as TCRdb keeps it, with only in-frame sequences that have V and J called. A part of the clones is gone; compared with another copy, unresolved V genes explain less than half, and the rest is unexplained. The DNA gave D and trimming, while V, J and clone size come from that table. This sample gives 220,000 or so clones in total; around 90% of them show up just once. The top ten clones comprise about 2% of the sample. The CDR3 has 17 amino acids, counting the end cysteine and phenylalanine. The sequence is cut down to CDR3 DNA, 51 bases in frame from base 1. Clipping removes 2 bases from V and 3 bases from J, with 10 as the unmatched junction base count. CDR1 SGDLS and CDR2 YYNGEE are derived from the germline V gene.

The source is a woman younger than 35 in good health and CMV-seropositive. The chain employs TRBV9 and TRBJ1-1, and 10 junction bases match TRBD1. Sequencing input: PBMCs. The CDR3 in this case is CASSVTGDRGVDTEAFF. The DNA sequence is as follows: TGTGCCAGCAGCGTCACTGGGGACAGGGGAGTAGACACTGAAGCTTTCTTT. Supplemented by the reference TRBV9 and TRBJ1-1 proteins around the CDR3, the complete variable domain is DSGVTQTPKHLITATGQRVTLRCSPRSGDLSVYWYQQSLDQGLQFLIQYYNGEERAKGNILERFSAQQFPDLHSELNLSSLELGDSALYFCASSVTGDRGVDTEAFFGQGTRLTVV.